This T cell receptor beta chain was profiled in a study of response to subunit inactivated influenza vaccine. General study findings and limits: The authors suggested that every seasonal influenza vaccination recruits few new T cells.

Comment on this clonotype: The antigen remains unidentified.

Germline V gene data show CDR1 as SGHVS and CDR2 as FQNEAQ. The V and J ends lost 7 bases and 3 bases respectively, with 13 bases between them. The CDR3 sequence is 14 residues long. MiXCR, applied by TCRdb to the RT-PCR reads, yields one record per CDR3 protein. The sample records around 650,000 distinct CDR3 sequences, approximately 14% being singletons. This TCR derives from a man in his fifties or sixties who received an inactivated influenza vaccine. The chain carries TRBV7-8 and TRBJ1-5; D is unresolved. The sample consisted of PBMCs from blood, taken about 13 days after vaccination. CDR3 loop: CASNIEGDNQPQHF. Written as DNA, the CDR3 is TGTGCCAGCAACATAGAGGGAGACAATCAGCCCCAGCATTTT. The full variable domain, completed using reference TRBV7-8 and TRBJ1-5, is GAGVSQSPRYKVAKRGQDVALRCDPISGHVSLFWYQQALGQGPEFLTYFQNEAQLDKSGLPSDRFFAERPEGSVSTLKIQRTQQEDSAVYLCASNIEGDNQPQHFGDGTRLSIL.